Shown below are 27 T cell receptor beta chains from a single sample sequenced in a study of cytomegalovirus exposure and HLA in healthy donors. Both 60 Vbeta primers and 13 Jbeta primers went into the PCR. Only in-frame clones appear in the TCRdb table, and some are missing; sequencing was by immunoSEQ multiplex PCR. The sample lists around 180,000 clones, 80% to 90% seen once, with more than 4% in the top ten. Input material: PBMCs. These receptors were taken from a girl aged 5-17 years in good health and CMV-seropositive.

J is TRBJ2-6 and V is TRBV10-2, with 10 bases aligning to TRBD2. The CDR3 is 16 residues long. Unmatched junction bases numbered 11, after V lost 3 bases and J lost 12 bases. Germline V gene data show CDR1 as WSHSY and CDR2 as SAAADI. The CDR3 reads CASSDFSGGDLGVLTF. The CDR3 DNA follows: TGCGCCAGCAGTGACTTCAGCGGGGGGGATCTAGGCGTCCTGACTTTC.

This clone was seen a few times. V and J are TRBV2 and TRBJ2-3; TRBD1 might be the D (5 bases). The CDR3 is 12 amino acids. With 7 bases removed from V and 9 bases from J, the gap between germline ends came to 14 bases. Germline V gene sequence: CDR1 SNHLY, CDR2 FYNNEI. The CDR3 loop is CASTEQAATQYF. The CDR3 bases are TGTGCCAGCACGGAACAGGCAGCGACGCAGTATTTT.

V gene TRBV9 combines with J gene TRBJ2-3; D is unclear. The CDR3 runs 12 residues. The ends were cut back, 3 bases at V and 6 bases at J, with 8 bases in the middle. Germline V gives CDR1 SGDLS, CDR2 YYNGEE. CDR3 bases: TGTGCCAGCAGCGCCCGTCGGGATACGCAGTATTTT. It specifies CASSARRDTQYF.

The chain employs TRBV6-5 and TRBJ2-7; D remains unclear. V lost 2 bases to trimming and J lost 1 base, with 9 bases between them. CDR3 size: 14 residues. Per the germline V gene, CDR1 is MNHEY and CDR2 is SVGAGI. This chain's CDR3 is CASSYAPSSYEQYF. The CDR3 DNA reads as TGTGCCAGCAGTTACGCGCCGAGTTCCTACGAGCAGTACTTC.

In regard to this clone: No DNA is shown, since the ends of the CDR3 on it are uncertain; the CDR3 is the one TCRdb lists. V gene TRBV6-5 combines with J gene TRBJ2-1; the table assigns TRBD2, which was not confirmed against the DNA. Germline CDR1 and CDR2: MNHEY and SVGAGI. From its first to its last residue, the CDR3 has 13 amino acids. The CDR3 reads CASSSFGGGIQFF.

The chain has TRBV28 and TRBJ1-1; TRBD1 is a possible D gene (6 bases). CDR1 and CDR2 (germline): MDHEN, SYDVKM. V was cut by 4 bases and J by 0 bases, with 9 bases left in between. The length of the CDR3 is 14 residues. The CDR3 DNA sequence: TGTGCCAGCAGTTCGGGACAAGTGAACACTGAAGCTTTCTTT. Protein: CASSSGQVNTEAFF.

The chain links TRBV21-1 to TRBJ1-2; TRBD1 is taken as the D call from the table, unchecked against the DNA. TRBV21-1 is labeled a pseudogene. The CDR3 consists of 15 residues. As DNA, the CDR3 is TGTGCCAGCAGCAAATGGAACAAAGGGGACTATGGCTACACCTTC. Its protein is CASSKWNKGDYGYTF.

This chain joins TRBV6-5 and TRBJ2-4, with a weak D call TRBD2 (5 bases). Germline loops: CDR1 MNHEY, CDR2 SVGAGI. This CDR3 spans 14 amino acids. The V end lost 8 bases, the J end lost 0 bases, and 11 bases lay between the germline ends. The CDR3 DNA sequence: TGTGCCAGCTCTAACGGACTAGCCAAAAACATTCAGTACTTC. This translates into CASSNGLAKNIQYF.

The chain joins TRBV25-1 to TRBJ2-3; D possibly corresponds to TRBD1 (6 bases). The CDR3 spans 13 residues. Trimming took off 6 bases at V and 4 bases at J, with 11 bases between the two ends. The V gene's germline CDR1 is MGHDK and CDR2 SYGVNS. The CDR3 region has the DNA TGTGCCAGCAGGGGACAAGGGGCAGATACGCAGTATTTT. It codes for CASRGQGADTQYF.

The chain is built from TRBV5-1 and TRBJ1-1; 8 bases map to TRBD1. Germline CDR1 and CDR2: SGHRS and YFSETQ. There are 15 residues in the CDR3. V was pared by 4 bases and J by 0 bases, with 5 bases of the junction left unmatched. CDR3 sequence reads: CASSVETGVNTEAFF. The CDR3 coding sequence is TGCGCCAGCAGCGTAGAGACAGGGGTGAACACTGAAGCTTTCTTT.

The CDR3 region has the DNA TGCGCCAGCAGCCAGCTAGCGGCTGTCAAAAACATTCAGTACTTC. It specifies CASSQLAAVKNIQYF. V usage is TRBV4-1 and J usage is TRBJ2-4; 7 nucleotides line up with TRBD2. Germline loops: CDR1 MGHRA, CDR2 YSYEKL. This CDR3 has 15 amino acids. The trim removed 3 bases at V and 3 bases at J, leaving 5 bases unmatched.

The CDR3 sequence is CASSYRQGSPYGYTF. CDR3 bases: TGTGCCAGCAGTTATCGACAGGGGTCACCCTATGGCTACACCTTC. The rearrangement uses TRBV6-5 and TRBJ1-2, with 8 bases matching TRBD1. V shed 3 bases, J shed 4 bases, and the junction held 7 bases outside the gene matches. There are 15 residues in the CDR3. Germline loops: CDR1 MNHEY, CDR2 SVGAGI.

The V and J genes are TRBV5-4 and TRBJ1-1; TRBD1 aligns across 7 bases. The CDR3 length is 14 residues. The V gene end was trimmed by 3 bases and the J gene end by 1 base; junction bases not matched to a gene: 3. Per germline, CDR1 SGHNT and CDR2 YYREEE (reference sequence). CDR3 coding DNA: TGTGCCAGCAGCTCCCGACAGGGGAACACTGAAGCTTTCTTT. Its protein product is CASSSRQGNTEAFF. Full variable domain (rest looked up from reference TRBV5-4 and TRBJ1-1): ETGVTQSPTHLIKTRGQQVTLRCSSQSGHNTVSWYQQALGQGPQFIFQYYREEENGRGNFPPRFSGLQFPNYSSELNVNALELDDSALYLCASSSRQGNTEAFFGQGTRLTVV.

The gene calls are TRBV5-6 and TRBJ2-7, with D possibly TRBD1 on 6 matching bases. Germline CDR1 reads SGHDT; CDR2 reads YYEEEE. This CDR3 is built from 14 residues. The V and J ends lost 0 bases and 2 bases respectively, with 9 bases between them. CDR3 nucleotide sequence: TGTGCCAGCAGCTTGGAGGACAGCCCCTACGAGCAGTACTTC. Its protein is CASSLEDSPYEQYF.

The V call is TRBV11-1, the J call TRBJ2-5; perhaps TRBD1 as D (5 bases). The J call may be mistaken, given a closer DNA end match to TRBJ2-7. The CDR3 consists of 15 residues. Germline CDR1 reads SGHAT; CDR2 reads FQDESV (reference sequence). CDR3 residues: CASSLKGQGSYEQYF. The CDR3 DNA reads TGTGCCAGCAGCTTAAAGGGGCAGGGCTCCTACGAGCAGTACTTC.

This chain links TRBV29-1 with TRBJ2-2; 8 bases line up with TRBD1. The junction had 9 bases not matched to a gene; V was cut back by 6 bases and J by 6 bases. CDR1 and CDR2 from the germline V gene are SQVTM and ANQGSEA. This CDR3 spans 14 amino acids. The CDR3 spells CSVDGQGKSGELFF. CDR3 sequence (DNA): TGCAGCGTCGATGGACAGGGAAAGTCCGGGGAGCTGTTTTTT.

The genes are TRBV7-9 and TRBJ1-1; 7 nucleotides align to TRBD1. In germline, CDR1 is SEHNR, CDR2 FQNEAQ (reference sequence). With V trimmed by 3 bases and J by 6 bases, 10 bases remained unmatched. The CDR3 runs to 15 residues. CDR3: CASSFLEGAVAEAFF. For the CDR3, the DNA is TGTGCCAGCAGCTTTCTCGAGGGGGCAGTCGCTGAAGCTTTCTTT.

The chain carries TRBV5-4 and TRBJ1-5; D is possibly TRBD1 (5 bases). Germline V CDR1 and CDR2: SGHNT, YYREEE (reference sequence). The CDR3 is 16 residues long. Trimming removed 3 bases at V and 2 bases at J, with 15 bases between. DNA for the CDR3: TGTGCCAGCAGCTATACAGGCGCGGGGGGCAATCAGCCCCAGCATTTT. It yields the protein CASSYTGAGGNQPQHF.

The genes are TRBV27 and TRBJ1-4, with 8 bases aligning to TRBD1. This CDR3 contains 13 residues. Looked up from germline, CDR1 is MNHEY and CDR2 is SMNVEV (reference sequence). The V gene end was trimmed by 10 bases and the J gene end by 7 bases; junction bases not matched to a gene: 8. This CDR3 is CATRAGGSEKLFF. The CDR3 bases are TGTGCCACTAGAGCAGGGGGCAGTGAAAAACTGTTTTTT.

The V and J genes are TRBV27 and TRBJ2-7; 8 bases fit TRBD2. With V trimmed by 5 bases and J by 2 bases, 5 bases remained unmatched. The germline gives CDR1 MNHEY, CDR2 SMNVEV (reference sequence). The CDR3 consists of 14 residues. For the CDR3, the DNA is TGTGCCAGCAGTCCCTACGGGGGGGCCTACGAGCAGTACTTC. It translates to CASSPYGGAYEQYF.

For this clone: Distinct nucleotide sequences in the sample also encode this CDR3. The chain joins TRBV5-1 to TRBJ1-2; TRBD1 might be the D (6 bases). The V end lost 4 bases, the J end lost 4 bases, and 11 bases lay between the germline ends. This CDR3 has 13 residues. Germline CDR1 reads SGHRS; CDR2 reads YFSETQ. CDR3 protein: CASSPDSPYGYTF. The CDR3 coding sequence is TGCGCCAGCAGCCCGGACAGTCCCTATGGCTACACCTTC. The entire variable domain, with the rest obtained from reference TRBV5-1 and TRBJ1-2, is as follows: KAGVTQTPRYLIKTRGQQVTLSCSPISGHRSVSWYQQTPGQGLQFLFEYFSETQRNKGNFPGRFSGRQFSNSRSEMNVSTLELGDSALYLCASSPDSPYGYTFGSGTRLTVV.

V is TRBV5-5 and J is TRBJ1-1; D not resolved. The CDR3 is 15 residues long. The V gene's germline CDR1 is SGHKS and CDR2 YYEKEE (reference sequence). V lost 2 bases and J lost 1, with 12 bases in between. The CDR3 reads CASSFDISGNTEAFF. The CDR3 DNA is TGTGCCAGCAGCTTTGACATTTCAGGGAACACTGAAGCTTTCTTT.

The chain is built from TRBV6-6 and TRBJ2-3; maybe TRBD2 (5 bases). This CDR3 has 14 amino acids. Germline lookup yields CDR1 MNHNY and CDR2 SVGAGI (reference sequence). Trimming cost V 7 bases and J 0 bases, with 11 bases left between them. CDR3 coding DNA: TGTGCCAGCATCACGGCGGGTAGCACAGATACGCAGTATTTT. Residues: CASITAGSTDTQYF.

The chain is built from TRBV18 and TRBJ2-7; 8 positions agree with TRBD2. Looked up from germline, CDR1 is KGHSH and CDR2 is LQKENI. Trimming took 2 bases from V and 1 from J; bases not matched to a gene: 10. This CDR3 contains 17 residues. The CDR3 spells CASSPLLPGGRSYEQYF. CDR3 bases: TGTGCCAGCTCACCATTACTTCCGGGGGGGCGTTCCTACGAGCAGTACTTC.

The gene calls are TRBV29-1 and TRBJ1-2, with 7 bases fitting TRBD1. J lost 4 bases, V lost 6 bases, and 11 bases had no gene match. Germline CDR1 SQVTM, CDR2 ANQGSEA. The CDR3 has 14 amino acids. CDR3 DNA: TGCAGCGTCGCCTCTGCCAGGGGGTCCTATGGCTACACCTTC. It encodes CSVASARGSYGYTF.

The gene calls are TRBV11-3 and TRBJ1-6; D is undetermined. The CDR3 has 14 amino acids. Trimming removed 1 base at V and 5 bases at J, with 6 bases between. Looked up from germline, CDR1 is SGHNT and CDR2 is YENEEA. CDR3 coding DNA: TGTGCCAGCAGCTTAGGGGGAGATAATTCACCCCTCCACTTT. Its protein is CASSLGGDNSPLHF.

Note on this clone: The junction and the germline gene differ at one end; a read error may be behind it. Other DNA sequences from this sample encode an identical CDR3 as well. The chain employs TRBV2 and TRBJ1-1, with 8 positions matching TRBD1. The V gene's germline CDR1 is SNHLY and CDR2 FYNNEI. CDR3 length: 15 residues. The CDR3 region is CASRPGGRVNTEAFF. In nucleotides, the CDR3 is TGTGCCAGCAGGCCAGGGGGCCGCGTGAACACTGAGGCTTTCTTT.